The sequence of this T cell receptor (beta chain) was determined in a study of technical replicates of blood from a few donors. The V segment lost 5 bases and the J segment 3 bases; nucleotides outside the gene matches: 3. Per the germline V gene, CDR1 is GTSNPN and CDR2 is SVGIG (reference sequence). The CDR3 is made up of 14 amino acids. Produced via immunoSEQ multiplex PCR; TCRdb's table is partial and in-frame only. The sample includes tens of thousands of clones, 95% to 98% of them seen just once. Sequencing was performed on T cells isolated from PBMCs. The TCR sequence derives from a human donor in good health. The V and J genes are TRBV30 and TRBJ2-3; 12 bases match TRBD2. CDR3: CAWASGGATDTQYF. The CDR3 DNA sequence: TGTGCCTGGGCTAGCGGGGGGGCGACAGATACGCAGTATTTT.